Listed here are 25 T cell receptor beta chains from one sample, sequenced in a study of blood T cells in healthy people across ages. A J-beta primer mix and a sample-barcoded 5' primer were used in a second PCR of roughly 6 to 11 cycles. Using its own MiXCR run on the 5' RACE reads, TCRdb lists one record per CDR3 protein. The sample holds some 1,800,000 distinct CDR3 sequences; about two fifths are singletons and the top ten take roughly 24%. The sequenced sample consisted of blood. The receptors originated from a human donor in good health.

The chain combines TRBV5-6 with TRBJ1-2, with 7 bases aligning to TRBD1. J was trimmed by 3 bases and V by 5 bases; bases with no gene match: 7. In germline, CDR1 is SGHDT, CDR2 YYEEEE. The CDR3 is 14 amino acids. The CDR3 spells CASSYRGNDYGYTF. The CDR3 DNA follows: TGTGCCAGCAGTTACAGGGGAAATGACTATGGCTACACCTTC.

The table lists this clonotype with a few counts. CDR3 nucleotides: TGTGCCATACAGGGAAGCCTACTTTACGAGCAGTACTTC. Translation gives CAIQGSLLYEQYF. V and J are TRBV10-3 and TRBJ2-7; D is perhaps TRBD1 (6 bases). Per germline, CDR1 ENHRY and CDR2 SYGVKD. The V and J ends lost 9 bases and 4 bases respectively, with 16 bases between them. The CDR3 runs 13 residues.

The gene calls are TRBV6-2 or TRBV6-3 and TRBJ1-4; D is uncertain. Deletions cut 5 bases from V and 9 bases from J, with 16 bases between. Germline CDR1 and CDR2: MNHEY and SVGEGT. This CDR3 is built from 14 residues. CDR3 coding DNA: TGTGCCAGCAGTGACGGCAGGTGGGCGAAAAAACTGTTTTTT. Translating gives CASSDGRWAKKLFF.

The chain employs TRBV9 and TRBJ1-2; TRBD1 matches at 10 bases. The germline V gene has CDR1 SGDLS and CDR2 YYNGEE. V gave up 2 bases and J gave up 6 bases; unmatched junction bases: 4. The CDR3 covers 14 residues. The chain's CDR3 is CASSVGTGEHGYTF. The CDR3 coding sequence is TGTGCCAGCAGCGTCGGGACAGGGGAGCATGGCTACACCTTC.

This chain joins TRBV27 and TRBJ1-6, with TRBD1 identical over 10 bases. Germline CDR1 is MNHEY and CDR2 is SMNVEV (reference sequence). The CDR3 is 15 amino acids. V was clipped by 7 bases and J by 10 bases; unmatched bases: 10. The CDR3 here is CASTNSGQGESPLHF. The DNA for the CDR3 is TGTGCCAGCACCAACTCAGGACAGGGGGAATCACCCCTCCACTTT.

CDR3 amino acids: CASSLSWSGSYEQYF. The CDR3, as DNA: TGTGCCAGCAGCTTATCGTGGTCTGGGTCCTACGAGCAGTACTTC. The chain is built from TRBV7-2 and TRBJ2-7; no definite D call. V was trimmed by 2 bases and J by 1 base, leaving 12 bases between them. Germline V lookup: CDR1 SGHTA, CDR2 FQGNSA. The CDR3 length is 15 residues.

This clonotype was seen a few times. CDR3 in DNA: TGCAGTGCCCAGGGTGGGGGGGCCTCCTACAATGAGCAGTTCTTC. Residues: CSAQGGGASYNEQFF. The chain is built from TRBV20-1 and TRBJ2-1, with D possibly TRBD2 on 7 matching bases. Between the trimmed V and J ends, which lost 6 bases and 0 bases, there was a span of 15 bases. Germline V gene lookup returns CDR1 DFQATT and CDR2 SNEGSKA (reference sequence). This CDR3 is 15 amino acids long.

V is TRBV12-5 and J is TRBJ2-1; D call uncertain. Trimming took 1 base from V and 7 from J, leaving 8 bases between them. CDR3 length: 13 amino acids. Per germline, CDR1 LGHNT and CDR2 FRNRAP. CDR3 in amino acids: CASGLGRANEQFF. As DNA, the CDR3 is TGTGCTAGTGGTTTGGGTCGAGCTAATGAGCAGTTCTTC. Drawing the rest from reference TRBV12-5 and TRBJ2-1, the complete variable domain is DARVTQTPRHKVTEMGQEVTMRCQPILGHNTVFWYRQTMMQGLELLAYFRNRAPLDDSGMPKDRFSAEMPDATLATLKIQPSEPRDSAVYFCASGLGRANEQFFGPGTRLTVL.

This clonotype came up a few times. V is TRBV11-2 and J is TRBJ1-2, with 8 bases fitting TRBD1. Germline CDR1 and CDR2: SGHAT and FQNNGV. J was trimmed by 5 bases and V by 5 bases; bases with no gene match: 10. The CDR3 covers 15 residues. The CDR3 nucleotides read TGTGCCAGCAGCCCCAACCCGGGACAGGATTATGGCTACACCTTC. Protein product: CASSPNPGQDYGYTF.

This clonotype was counted a few times. The genes are TRBV27 and TRBJ1-1; D is ambiguous. V was cut by 1 base and J by 5 bases, with 11 bases left in between. In germline, CDR1 is MNHEY, CDR2 SMNVEV (reference sequence). The CDR3 has 14 amino acids. In DNA, the CDR3 is TGTGCCAGCAGTTTATACCAGGTAGGGACTGAAGCTTTCTTT. As protein: CASSLYQVGTEAFF.

This clonotype was observed at least ten times. V and J are TRBV6-5 and TRBJ2-1; D call uncertain. Germline V gene lookup returns CDR1 MNHEY and CDR2 SVGAGI. This CDR3 region has 12 residues. V was pared by 6 bases and J by 10 bases, with 13 bases between. The CDR3 DNA follows: TGTGCCAGCAGCCTTCTTTCTGGCGAGCAGTTCTTC. Amino acid sequence: CASSLLSGEQFF.

For the CDR3, the DNA is TGTGCCATCCTACCCGGGACCTCCTATAATTCACCCCTCCACTTT. Translation gives CAILPGTSYNSPLHF. The chain combines TRBV28 with TRBJ1-6; a weak D match, TRBD1 (5 bases). V lost 10 bases to trimming and J lost 0 bases, with 13 bases between them. Germline V lookup: CDR1 MDHEN, CDR2 SYDVKM. The CDR3 runs to 15 residues.

This rearrangement joins TRBV12-3 or TRBV12-4 to TRBJ2-1; D not resolved. Trimming took off 1 base at V and 10 bases at J, with 8 bases between the two ends. This CDR3 is built from 12 residues. The CDR3 coding sequence is TGTGCCAGCAGTTTAGTCTGCCAGGAGCAGTTCTTC. It translates to CASSLVCQEQFF.

The chain joins TRBV20-1 to TRBJ2-2; D is uncertain. With 4 bases removed from V and 7 bases from J, the gap between germline ends came to 13 bases. The CDR3 loop spans 13 amino acids. CDR1 and CDR2 (germline): DFQATT, SNEGSKA (reference sequence). CDR3 loop: CSAKVSAVGELFF. CDR3 sequence (DNA): TGCAGTGCTAAAGTGTCTGCCGTCGGGGAGCTGTTTTTT.

A single count supports this clonotype. This rearrangement joins TRBV27 to TRBJ2-3; TRBD2 aligns across 8 bases. V lost 7 bases and J lost 0; bases outside the gene matches: 15. The CDR3 totals 18 residues. Per the germline V gene, CDR1 is MNHEY and CDR2 is SMNVEV (reference sequence). The CDR3 region has the DNA TGTGCCAGCAACTCGGTTCGGGGGGGGACGTCTAGCACAGATACGCAGTATTTT. Its translation: CASNSVRGGTSSTDTQYF.

The V and J genes are TRBV20-1 and TRBJ1-2, with D possibly matching TRBD1 (5 bases). The CDR3 length is 14 residues. The germline V and J ends were trimmed by 3 bases and 4 bases, with 15 bases remaining between them. Germline CDR1 reads DFQATT; CDR2 reads SNEGSKA (reference sequence). The CDR3 reads CSARRDLNFYGYTF. The CDR3 DNA sequence: TGCAGTGCTAGGAGGGACCTGAACTTCTATGGCTACACCTTC.

CDR3 DNA: TGTGCCAGCAGCTCAATGGCGAACCAAGAGACCCAGTACTTC. This gives the protein CASSSMANQETQYF. The chain is built from TRBV7-3 and TRBJ2-5, with no clear D. The germline V gene has CDR1 SGHTA and CDR2 FQGTGA. This CDR3 contains 14 residues. The V end lost 4 bases, the J end lost 0 bases, and 9 bases lay between the germline ends.

The chain employs TRBV2 and TRBJ2-4; 9 bases line up with TRBD2. Germline-derived CDR1 and CDR2 are SNHLY and FYNNEI. V shed 2 bases and J 8 bases; nucleotides not matched to a gene: 13. The CDR3 sequence is 17 residues long. The CDR3 is CASSEQGLGGGADIQYF. Written as DNA, the CDR3 is TGTGCCAGCAGTGAACAGGGACTTGGCGGGGGGGCGGACATTCAGTACTTC. The complete variable domain, with remaining parts taken from reference TRBV2 and TRBJ2-4, reads EPEVTQTPSHQVTQMGQEVILRCVPISNHLYFYWYRQILGQKVEFLVSFYNNEISEKSEIFDDQFSVERPDGSNFTLKIRSTKLEDSAMYFCASSEQGLGGGADIQYFGAGTRLSVL.

This clonotype appeared a few times. The V call is TRBV28, the J call TRBJ2-5; TRBD1 matches at 8 bases. V lost 6 bases and J lost 5; bases outside the gene matches: 14. There are 16 residues in the CDR3. Germline V lookup: CDR1 MDHEN, CDR2 SYDVKM. The CDR3 coding sequence is TGTGCCAGCAGCCCAAGATTGGGACAGGTGGAGGAGACCCAGTACTTC. Translation: CASSPRLGQVEETQYF.

This clonotype showed up just a few times. V gene TRBV27 combines with J gene TRBJ2-7, with D tentatively TRBD2 (7 bases). The germline CDR1 and CDR2 sequences are MNHEY and SMNVEV (reference sequence). This CDR3 has 14 amino acids. V was pared by 6 bases and J by 6 bases, with 18 bases between. CDR3 bases: TGTGCCAGCAGCCCTGGGGGCGGGGGTCTCGAGCAGTACTTC. Translating it yields CASSPGGGGLEQYF.

This clonotype appeared once. The V and J genes are TRBV3-1 and TRBJ1-5; D may be TRBD1 (5 bases). CDR3 length equals 18 residues. V was cut by 5 bases and J by 4 bases, with 24 bases left in between. The germline gives CDR1 LGHDT, CDR2 YNNKEL (reference sequence). The CDR3 DNA reads TGTGCCAGCAGCGACACAAGTAGGGAATGGGGCTTAAATCAGCCCCAGCATTTT. Its translation is CASSDTSREWGLNQPQHF.

This chain connects TRBV7-8 to TRBJ2-1; 7 bases agree with TRBD1. Germline V gene data show CDR1 as SGHVS and CDR2 as FQNEAQ. CDR3 length equals 17 residues. J gave up 5 bases and V 5 bases, and 15 bases lay outside the gene matches. The CDR3 loop reads CASSPHVGDSYNNEQFF. As DNA, the CDR3 is TGTGCCAGCAGCCCCCACGTCGGGGACAGTTACAACAATGAGCAGTTCTTC.

The sample holds a few counts of this clonotype. The chain is built from TRBV20-1 and TRBJ2-3; 11 bases agree with TRBD1. This CDR3 has 19 amino acids. V gave up 0 bases and J gave up 4 bases; unmatched junction bases: 15. CDR1 is DFQATT, CDR2 SNEGSKA, per germline (reference sequence). In nucleotides, the CDR3 is TGCAGTGCTAGAGATCGCCTTGGGCGGACAGGGGGCATCGCAGATACGCAGTATTTT. Amino acid sequence: CSARDRLGRTGGIADTQYF.

The chain recombines TRBV28 with TRBJ1-2, with 9 bases lining up with TRBD1. CDR1 and CDR2 (germline): MDHEN, SYDVKM. This CDR3 comprises 16 residues. V was pared by 7 bases and J by 3 bases, with 12 bases of the junction left unmatched. This CDR3 reads CASTPIPGQGHYGYTF. In DNA, the CDR3 is TGTGCCAGCACCCCAATTCCGGGACAGGGACACTATGGCTACACCTTC.

This chain uses TRBV7-2 with TRBJ2-5, with 8 bases aligning to TRBD2. The last part of the DNA fits TRBJ2-1 better; the J call may be wrong. The germline V gene encodes CDR1 SGHTA and CDR2 FQGNSA. The CDR3 contains 17 residues. This CDR3 reads CASSPRGGALSQETQFF. The CDR3 nucleotides read TGTGCCAGCAGCCCCCGGGGGGGGGCACTTAGCCAAGAGACCCAGTTCTTC.